This T cell receptor beta chain was recorded in a study of cytomegalovirus exposure and HLA in healthy donors. Study-wide results and limits: In a later analysis, an Asian-associated ancestry cluster reportedly showed fewer N-insertions than the roughly 690-donor mean.

This clone was found once. What it recognizes is unknown. In the PCR, 60 Vbeta and 13 Jbeta primers were used. Repertoires were generated with immunoSEQ multiplex PCR, while TCRdb's copy carries only in-frame clones and drops some. The data contain 100,000 or so clones, about 79% of them seen just once; the ten biggest clones take up 4.1%. Germline-derived CDR1 and CDR2 are SGHVS and FQNEAQ. Between the trimmed V and J ends, which lost 2 bases and 5 bases, there was a span of 22 bases. CDR3 length: 17 amino acids. Sequencing was done on a sample of PBMCs. The V and J genes are TRBV7-8 and TRBJ2-7, with D possibly TRBD2 on 5 matching bases. This clonotype was sampled from a female donor in good health and CMV-seropositive. CDR3 residues: CASSLLVGNGIPHEQYF. For the CDR3, the DNA is TGTGCCAGCAGCTTATTGGTCGGGAACGGGATCCCCCACGAGCAGTACTTC.